A single sample gave rise to the 8 T cell receptor beta chains below, sequenced in a study of T cell responses to AZD1222 COVID-19 vaccine. Libraries were prepared by immunoSEQ multiplex PCR; TCRdb keeps only in-frame clonotypes and omits some of them. Of about 99,000 clones in the sample, around nine tenths are singletons; the top ten hold roughly 20%. The sequencing here drew on peripheral blood, taken on day 0 of AZD1222 vaccination. Receptors originate from an adult in good health.

The chain uses TRBV7-3 and TRBJ2-3; the match to TRBD2 covers 8 bases. J was trimmed by 4 bases and V by 5 bases; bases with no gene match: 11. The length of the CDR3 is 16 residues. Germline loops: CDR1 SGHTA, CDR2 FQGTGA. The CDR3: CASSLLPGLGSDTQYF. The CDR3 DNA sequence: TGTGCCAGCAGCCTCCTCCCGGGACTAGGTTCAGATACGCAGTATTTT.

This chain links TRBV7-9 with TRBJ2-7; D is unresolved. With 5 bases removed from V and 6 bases from J, the gap between germline ends came to 20 bases. The V gene's germline CDR1 is SEHNR and CDR2 FQNEAQ (reference sequence). The CDR3 runs to 15 residues. CDR3 region: CASSDPSSVGFEQYF. DNA of the CDR3: TGTGCCAGCAGCGACCCCTCAAGCGTAGGGTTCGAGCAGTACTTC.

V usage is TRBV5-5 and J usage is TRBJ2-1, with D uncertain. This CDR3 is 14 amino acids long. The germline V gene has CDR1 SGHKS and CDR2 YYEKEE (reference sequence). V was trimmed by 0 bases and J by 6 bases, leaving 10 bases between them. In nucleotides, the CDR3 is TGTGCCAGCAGCTTGGGCTGGGCTTTCAATGAGCAGTTCTTC. It yields the protein CASSLGWAFNEQFF.

The V call is TRBV7-9, the J call TRBJ2-1, with TRBD2 identical over 10 bases. This CDR3 comprises 17 residues. Trimming cost V 5 bases and J 0 bases; bases outside gene matches: 7. In germline, CDR1 is SEHNR, CDR2 FQNEAQ (reference sequence). The CDR3 region is CASSPGLAVSSYNEQFF. CDR3 sequence (DNA): TGTGCCAGCAGCCCAGGACTAGCGGTGAGCTCCTACAATGAGCAGTTCTTC.

Comment on this clone: The CDR3 does not end in the conserved phenylalanine or tryptophan, so this is likely a read error. CDR3 sequence (DNA): TGTGCCAGCAGCCAAGGACAGGGTGGTAATTCACCCCTCCACCTT. Protein: CASSQGQGGNSPLHL. The chain combines TRBV14 with TRBJ1-6, with 7 bases fitting TRBD1. The CDR3 is 15 residues long. J lost 6 bases, V lost 1 base, and 3 bases had no gene match. The germline V gene encodes CDR1 SGHDN and CDR2 FVKESK.

V is TRBV14 and J is TRBJ2-7; the D gene is possibly TRBD2 (6 bases). The CDR3 is 13 amino acids. Deletions cut 3 bases from V and 2 bases from J, with 8 bases between. Germline V lookup: CDR1 SGHDN, CDR2 FVKESK. Here the CDR3 DNA reads TGTGCCAGCAGCCAGTGGGGGGCCTACGAGCAGTACTTC. It codes for CASSQWGAYEQYF.

About this clone itself: The identical CDR3 is also encoded by other nucleotide sequences in the sample. The gene calls are TRBV12-3 or TRBV12-4 and TRBJ2-1, with D perhaps matching TRBD1 (6 bases). Trimming removed 8 bases from V and 3 bases from J, with 11 bases in between. The CDR3 length is 13 residues. The CDR3: CASSSGVYNEQFF. Written as DNA, the CDR3 is TGTGCCAGCTCCTCAGGGGTCTACAATGAGCAGTTCTTC.

The chain links TRBV4-1 to TRBJ1-2; maybe TRBD1 (5 bases). Per the germline V gene, CDR1 is MGHRA and CDR2 is YSYEKL. This CDR3 spans 14 amino acids. The V end was cut by 2 bases, the J end by 4 bases, with 11 bases between. The CDR3 nucleotides read TGCGCCAGCAGCCAATCGCAGGGTTTCTATGGCTACACCTTC. This translates into CASSQSQGFYGYTF.